A selection of T cell receptor beta chains follows, all from one sample in a study of blood T cells in healthy people across ages. One entry per CDR3 protein, called by TCRdb with MiXCR from the 5' RACE reads. The table lists about 1.7 million distinct CDR3 sequences, approximately 28% of them singletons. The sample consisted of blood. These receptors were obtained from a woman aged 25 to 39 in good health. CDR3s include the opening cysteine and the closing phenylalanine or tryptophan. The D gene is left open where the match is weak. The size entry is marked missing in some rows and otherwise reads once, few, many or a size class.

V gene	clone size	J gene	CDR3 length	D gene	CDR3 protein	CDR3 DNA
TRBV20-1	many	TRBJ2-5	12	-	CSASPVQETQYF	TGCAGTGCTAGTCCGGTACAAGAGACCCAGTACTTC
TRBV6-5	many	TRBJ2-7	12	-	CASSRSGAEQYF	TGTGCCAGCAGCCGATCCGGGGCCGAGCAGTACTTC
TRBV27	-	TRBJ2-5	14	-	CASSSRSFQETQYF	TGTGCCAGCAGTTCTCGGTCTTTCCAAGAGACCCAGTACTTC
TRBV6-1	-	TRBJ1-2	13	-	CASREAGVIGYTF	TGTGCCAGCAGAGAAGCAGGTGTTATCGGCTACACCTTC
TRBV12-3/TRBV12-4	-	TRBJ1-3	14	-	CASSGQLGGNTIYF	TGTGCCAGCAGTGGACAGCTGGGAGGAAACACCATATATTTT
TRBV6-5	few	TRBJ2-2	15	-	CASRLLGGATGELFF	TGTGCCAGCAGACTCCTTGGGGGCGCAACCGGGGAGCTGTTTTTT
TRBV14	-	TRBJ2-5	14	-	CASSQGSIRIASHF	TGTGCCAGCAGCCAGGGGTCGATAAGGATAGCCTCCCACTTC
TRBV20-1	many	TRBJ2-5	15	TRBD2	CSARKSGRTQETQYF	TGCAGTGCTAGAAAGAGCGGGAGGACACAAGAGACCCAGTACTTC
TRBV12-3/TRBV12-4	few	TRBJ2-1	15	-	CASSLQGLIRDEQFF	TGTGCCAGCAGTTTACAGGGGCTCATTCGCGATGAGCAGTTCTTC
TRBV3-1	-	TRBJ2-1	15	-	CASSQAGYGDNEQFF	TGTGCCAGCAGCCAGGCAGGGTACGGGGACAATGAGCAGTTCTTC